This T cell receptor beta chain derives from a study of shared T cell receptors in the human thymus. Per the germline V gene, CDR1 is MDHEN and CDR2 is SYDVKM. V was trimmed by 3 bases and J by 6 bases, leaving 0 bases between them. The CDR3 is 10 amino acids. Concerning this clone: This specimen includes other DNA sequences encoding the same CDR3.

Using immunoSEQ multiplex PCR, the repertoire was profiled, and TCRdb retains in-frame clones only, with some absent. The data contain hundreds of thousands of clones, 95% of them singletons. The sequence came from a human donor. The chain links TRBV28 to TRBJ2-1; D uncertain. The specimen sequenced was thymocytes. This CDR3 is CASSFNEQFF. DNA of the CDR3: TGTGCCAGCAGTTTCAATGAGCAGTTCTTC.